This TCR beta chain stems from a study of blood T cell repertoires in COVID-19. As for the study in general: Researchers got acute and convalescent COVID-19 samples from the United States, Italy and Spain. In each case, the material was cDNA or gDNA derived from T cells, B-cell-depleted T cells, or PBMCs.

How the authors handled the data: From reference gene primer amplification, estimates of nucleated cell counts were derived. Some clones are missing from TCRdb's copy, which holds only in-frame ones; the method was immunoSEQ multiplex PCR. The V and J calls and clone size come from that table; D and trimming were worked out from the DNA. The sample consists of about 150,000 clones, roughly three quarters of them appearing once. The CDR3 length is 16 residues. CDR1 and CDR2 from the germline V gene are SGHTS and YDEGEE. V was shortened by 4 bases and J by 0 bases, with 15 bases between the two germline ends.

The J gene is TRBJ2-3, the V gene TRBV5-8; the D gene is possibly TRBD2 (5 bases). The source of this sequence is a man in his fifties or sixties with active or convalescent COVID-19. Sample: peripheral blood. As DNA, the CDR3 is TGTGCCAGCAGCCCGAGGGCGCGAGCAAGCACAGATACGCAGTATTTT. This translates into CASSPRARASTDTQYF.